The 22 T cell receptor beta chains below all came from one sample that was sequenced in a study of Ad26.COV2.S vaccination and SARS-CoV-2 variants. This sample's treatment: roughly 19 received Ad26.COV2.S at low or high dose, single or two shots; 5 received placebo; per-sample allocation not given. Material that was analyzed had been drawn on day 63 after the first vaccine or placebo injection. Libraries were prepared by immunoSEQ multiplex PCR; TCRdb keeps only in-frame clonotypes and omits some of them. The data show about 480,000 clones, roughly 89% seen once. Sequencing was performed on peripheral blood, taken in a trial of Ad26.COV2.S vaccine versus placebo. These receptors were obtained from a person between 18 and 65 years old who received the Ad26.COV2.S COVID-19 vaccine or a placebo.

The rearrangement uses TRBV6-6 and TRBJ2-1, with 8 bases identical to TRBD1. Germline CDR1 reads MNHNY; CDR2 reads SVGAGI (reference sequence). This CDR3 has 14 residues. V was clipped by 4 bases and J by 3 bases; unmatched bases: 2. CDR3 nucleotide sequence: TGTGCCAGCAGTTCCGGGACAGGCTACAATGAGCAGTTCTTC. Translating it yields CASSSGTGYNEQFF.

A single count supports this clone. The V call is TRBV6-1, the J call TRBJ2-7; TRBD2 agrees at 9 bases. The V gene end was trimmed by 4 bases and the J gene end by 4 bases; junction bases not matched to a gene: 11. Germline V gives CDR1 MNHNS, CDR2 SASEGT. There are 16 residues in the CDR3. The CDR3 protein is CASSGKPSGKGYEQYF. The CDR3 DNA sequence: TGTGCCAGCAGTGGAAAACCTAGCGGGAAAGGTTACGAGCAGTACTTC.

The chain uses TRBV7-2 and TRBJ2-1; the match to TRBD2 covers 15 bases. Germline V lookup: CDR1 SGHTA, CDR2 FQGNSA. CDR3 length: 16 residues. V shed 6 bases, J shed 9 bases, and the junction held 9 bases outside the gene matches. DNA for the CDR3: TGTGCCAGCAGTTCCGCCGGGACTAGCGGGAGGAGTGAGCAGTTCTTC. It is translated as CASSSAGTSGRSEQFF.

The CDR3 loop is CASSLEARNTEAFF. The DNA for the CDR3 is TGCGCCAGCAGCTTGGAGGCGAGGAACACTGAAGCTTTCTTT. The chain joins TRBV5-1 to TRBJ1-1; D is ambiguous. The CDR3 sequence is 14 residues long. Germline V gene sequence: CDR1 SGHRS, CDR2 YFSETQ. The ends were cut back, 0 bases at V and 1 base at J, with 7 bases in the middle.

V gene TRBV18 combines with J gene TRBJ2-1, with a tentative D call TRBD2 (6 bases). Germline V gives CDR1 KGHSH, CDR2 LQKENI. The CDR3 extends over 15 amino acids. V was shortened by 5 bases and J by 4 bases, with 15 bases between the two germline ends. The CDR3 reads CASSKVQGGYNEQFF. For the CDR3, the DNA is TGTGCCAGCTCAAAGGTCCAGGGAGGATACAATGAGCAGTTCTTC. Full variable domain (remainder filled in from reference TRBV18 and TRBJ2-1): NAGVMQNPRHLVRRRGQEARLRCSPMKGHSHVYWYRQLPEEGLKFMVYLQKENIIDESGMPKERFSAEFPKEGPSILRIQQVVRGDSAAYFCASSKVQGGYNEQFFGPGTRLTVL.

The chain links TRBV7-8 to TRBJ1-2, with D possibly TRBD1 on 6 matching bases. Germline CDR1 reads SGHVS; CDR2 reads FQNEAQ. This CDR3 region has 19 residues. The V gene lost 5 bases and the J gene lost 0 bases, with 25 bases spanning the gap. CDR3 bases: TGTGCCAGCAGCCCCTCGCTAGACAGGTGGGCTCGTACTAACTATGGCTACACCTTC. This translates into CASSPSLDRWARTNYGYTF.

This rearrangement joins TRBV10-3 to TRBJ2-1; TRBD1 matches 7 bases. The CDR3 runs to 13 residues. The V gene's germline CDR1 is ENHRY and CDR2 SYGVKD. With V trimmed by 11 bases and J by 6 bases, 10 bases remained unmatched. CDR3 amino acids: CAAATGVGNEQFF. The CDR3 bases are TGTGCCGCTGCTACAGGGGTGGGCAATGAGCAGTTCTTC.

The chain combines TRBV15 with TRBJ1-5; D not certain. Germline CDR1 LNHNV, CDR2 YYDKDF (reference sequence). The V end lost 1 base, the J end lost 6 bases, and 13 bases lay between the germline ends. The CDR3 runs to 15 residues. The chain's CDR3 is CATSRVTPASQPQHF. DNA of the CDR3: TGTGCCACCAGCAGAGTTACCCCGGCGAGTCAGCCCCAGCATTTT.

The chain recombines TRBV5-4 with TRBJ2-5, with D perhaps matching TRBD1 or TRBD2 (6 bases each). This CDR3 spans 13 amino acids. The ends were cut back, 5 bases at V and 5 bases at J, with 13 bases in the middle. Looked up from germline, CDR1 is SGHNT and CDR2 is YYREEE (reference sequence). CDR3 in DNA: TGTGCCAGCAGGTTCGGAGGGGGGGAGACCCAGTACTTC. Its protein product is CASRFGGGETQYF. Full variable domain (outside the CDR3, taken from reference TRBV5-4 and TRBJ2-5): ETGVTQSPTHLIKTRGQQVTLRCSSQSGHNTVSWYQQALGQGPQFIFQYYREEENGRGNFPPRFSGLQFPNYSSELNVNALELDDSALYLCASRFGGGETQYFGPGTRLLVL.

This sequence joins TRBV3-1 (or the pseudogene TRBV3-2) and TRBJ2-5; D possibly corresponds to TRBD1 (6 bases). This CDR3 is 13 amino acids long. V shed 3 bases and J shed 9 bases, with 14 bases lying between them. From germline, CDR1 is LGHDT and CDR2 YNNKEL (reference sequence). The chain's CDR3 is CASSQTGRLAQYF. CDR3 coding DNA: TGTGCCAGCAGCCAGACAGGACGGCTGGCCCAGTACTTC.

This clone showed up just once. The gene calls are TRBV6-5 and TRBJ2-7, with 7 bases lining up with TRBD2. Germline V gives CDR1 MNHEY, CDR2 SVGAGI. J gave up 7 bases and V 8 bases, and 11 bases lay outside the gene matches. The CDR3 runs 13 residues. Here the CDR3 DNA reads TGTGCCAGCTCGGAGAATTTGCGGGGGGAGCAGTACTTC. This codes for CASSENLRGEQYF.

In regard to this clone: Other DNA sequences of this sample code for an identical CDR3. CDR3 nucleotides: TGTGCCAGCAGTTTGGCTGGCACCGGGGAGCTGTTTTTT. Its translation: CASSLAGTGELFF. The V and J genes are TRBV27 and TRBJ2-2; D is unresolved. This CDR3 spans 13 amino acids. V shed 3 bases and J shed 4 bases, with 6 bases lying between them. Germline V CDR1 and CDR2: MNHEY, SMNVEV (reference sequence).

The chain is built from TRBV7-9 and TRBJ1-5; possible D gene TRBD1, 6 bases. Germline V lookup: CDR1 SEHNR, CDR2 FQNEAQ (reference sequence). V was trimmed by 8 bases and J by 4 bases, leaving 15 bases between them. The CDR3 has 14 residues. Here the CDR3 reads CASQAPGANQPQHF. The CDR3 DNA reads TGTGCCAGCCAAGCCCCAGGGGCAAATCAGCCCCAGCATTTT.

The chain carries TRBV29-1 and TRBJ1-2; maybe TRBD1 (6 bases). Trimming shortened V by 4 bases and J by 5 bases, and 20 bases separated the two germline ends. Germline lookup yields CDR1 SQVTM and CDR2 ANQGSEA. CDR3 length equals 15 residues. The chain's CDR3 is CSVVSRGEPIYGYTF. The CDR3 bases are TGCAGCGTTGTTTCCAGGGGAGAACCAATTTATGGCTACACCTTC.

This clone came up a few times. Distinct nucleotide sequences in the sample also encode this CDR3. The CDR3 DNA reads TGTGCCAGCAGTTTAGGGGGGGCTGGGGCCAACGTCCTGACTTTC. This codes for CASSLGGAGANVLTF. The chain carries TRBV28 and TRBJ2-6, with 7 bases fitting TRBD2. There are 15 residues in the CDR3. Germline assignment: CDR1 MDHEN and CDR2 SYDVKM. V lost 2 bases and J lost 2; bases outside the gene matches: 0. Variable domain in full (rest from reference TRBV28 and TRBJ2-6): DVKVTQSSRYLVKRTGEKVFLECVQDMDHENMFWYRQDPGLGLRLIYFSYDVKMKEKGDIPEGYSVSREKKERFSLILESASTNQTSMYLCASSLGGAGANVLTFGAGSRLTVL.

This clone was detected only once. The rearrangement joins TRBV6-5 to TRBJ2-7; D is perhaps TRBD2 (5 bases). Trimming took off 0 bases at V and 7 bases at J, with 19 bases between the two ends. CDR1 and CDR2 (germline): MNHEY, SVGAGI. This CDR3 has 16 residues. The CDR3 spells CASSYSGLAGPGEQYF. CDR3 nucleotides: TGTGCCAGCAGTTACTCCGGATTGGCGGGTCCGGGTGAGCAGTACTTC.

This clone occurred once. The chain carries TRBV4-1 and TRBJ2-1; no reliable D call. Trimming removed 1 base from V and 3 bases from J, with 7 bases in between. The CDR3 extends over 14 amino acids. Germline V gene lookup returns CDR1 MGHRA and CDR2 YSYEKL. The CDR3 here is CASSQGPVYNEQFF. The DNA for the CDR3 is TGCGCCAGCAGCCAAGGCCCCGTCTACAATGAGCAGTTCTTC.

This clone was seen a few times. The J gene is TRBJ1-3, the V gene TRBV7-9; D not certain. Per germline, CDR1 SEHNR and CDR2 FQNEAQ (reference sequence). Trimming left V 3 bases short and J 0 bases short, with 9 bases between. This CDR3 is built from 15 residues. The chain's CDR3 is CASSLEGPSGNTIYF. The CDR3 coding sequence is TGTGCCAGCAGCTTGGAGGGTCCCTCTGGAAACACCATATATTTT.

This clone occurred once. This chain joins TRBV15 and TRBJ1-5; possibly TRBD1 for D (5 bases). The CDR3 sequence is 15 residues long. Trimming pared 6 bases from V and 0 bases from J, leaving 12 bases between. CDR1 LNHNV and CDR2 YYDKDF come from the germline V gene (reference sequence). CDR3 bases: TGTGCCACCAGTGAAGCAGGGTATAGCAATCAGCCCCAGCATTTT. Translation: CATSEAGYSNQPQHF. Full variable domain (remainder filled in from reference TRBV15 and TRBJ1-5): DAMVIQNPRYQVTQFGKPVTLSCSQTLNHNVMYWYQQKSSQAPKLLFHYYDKDFNNEADTPDNFQSRRPNTSFCFLDIRSPGLGDTAMYLCATSEAGYSNQPQHFGDGTRLSIL.

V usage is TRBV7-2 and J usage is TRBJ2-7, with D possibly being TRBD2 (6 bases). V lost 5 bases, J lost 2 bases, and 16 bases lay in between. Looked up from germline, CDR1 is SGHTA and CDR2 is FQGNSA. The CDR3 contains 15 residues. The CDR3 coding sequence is TGTGCCAGCAGCGAAGGGCTAGCGTCAGCCTACGAGCAGTACTTC. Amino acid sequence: CASSEGLASAYEQYF.

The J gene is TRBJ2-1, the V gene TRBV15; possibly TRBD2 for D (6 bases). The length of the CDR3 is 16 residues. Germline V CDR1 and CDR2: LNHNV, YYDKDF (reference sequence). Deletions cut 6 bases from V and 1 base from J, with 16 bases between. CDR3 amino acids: CATRGRDSSSYNEQFF. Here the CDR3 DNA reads TGTGCCACCAGGGGCCGGGACTCCTCGTCCTACAATGAGCAGTTCTTC.

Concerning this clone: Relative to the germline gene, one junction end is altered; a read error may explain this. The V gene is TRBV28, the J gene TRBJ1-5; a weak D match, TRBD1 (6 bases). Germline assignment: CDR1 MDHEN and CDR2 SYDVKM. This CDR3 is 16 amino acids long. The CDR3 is CASSFIQGQGKQPQHF. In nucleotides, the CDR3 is TGTGCCAGCAGTTTTATCCAGGGACAAGGCAAACAGCCCCAGCATTTT.